This T cell receptor (beta chain) was sequenced in a study of T cell responses to AZD1222 COVID-19 vaccine. The CDR3 length is 15 residues. Trimming took 3 bases from V and 2 from J, leaving 14 bases between them. Germline V gives CDR1 MDHEN, CDR2 SYDVKM. Assay: immunoSEQ multiplex PCR; the TCRdb copy retains only in-frame clones and omits some. This table holds some 120,000 clones, 80% to 90% found once. Findings and limits, study-wide: Clonal diversity was possibly underestimated; the donors were predominantly white British and more often female. Repertoires were collected only later (after the peak T cell response had occurred).

A remark on this clone: What it binds is unknown.

This sequence was found in an adult in good health. The material sequenced was peripheral blood, taken on day 0 of MenACWY control vaccination. The chain carries TRBV28 and TRBJ2-7, with D unclear. The CDR3 coding sequence is TGTGCCAGCAGTTTTTTGTCCGTAAGTACCTACGAGCAGTACTTC. It translates to CASSFLSVSTYEQYF.